Only a few counts were recorded for the clone carrying this T cell receptor (beta chain). These data originate in a study of CD8+ T cells in alopecia areata. Reverse transcribed after extraction, RNA yielded cDNA as the sequencing template. Sequenced by immunoSEQ multiplex PCR; TCRdb stores in-frame clones only, minus some. This sample yields about 100,000 clones, of which roughly three fifths are seen a single time; about 17% belongs to the top ten. Germline CDR1 reads LGHNA; CDR2 reads YNFKEQ. This CDR3 is 13 amino acids long. V lost 3 bases to trimming and J lost 5 bases, with 11 bases between them. Treatment in this sample: oral pan-JAK inhibitor, 5-10 mg twice daily. Obtained from alopecia areata patients were lesional scalp punch biopsies along with peripheral blood.

V and J are TRBV4-2 and TRBJ2-7, with D perhaps matching TRBD1 or TRBD2 (5 bases each). The receptor comes from a human donor with alopecia areata. Specimen: CD8+ T cells sorted from blood, collected between weeks 55 and 65, from a patient treated with tofacitinib. The DNA for the CDR3 is TGTGCCAGCAGCCAGACAGTCGGGAACGAGCAGTACTTC. Translated, it gives CASSQTVGNEQYF.